The 5 T cell receptor beta chains presented below share a single source sample, sequenced in a study of cytomegalovirus exposure and HLA in healthy donors. Primers included in the PCR were 60 Vbeta and 13 Jbeta primers. This table comes from immunoSEQ multiplex PCR, and its TCRdb copy is limited to in-frame clones, with some not included. The sample holds 66,000 or so clones; around 89% are singletons and the top ten take approximately 1.5%. Sequencing input: PBMCs. All receptors come from a man aged 25-40 years in good health and CMV-seropositive.

V is TRBV27 and J is TRBJ2-7, with a tentative D call TRBD2 (7 bases). The CDR3 is 15 residues long. Germline V gives CDR1 MNHEY, CDR2 SMNVEV (reference sequence). The V end lost 2 bases, the J end lost 2 bases, and 13 bases lay between the germline ends. CDR3 in DNA: TGTGCCAGCAGTTTAGGGGGGGCTAGCGCCTACGAGCAGTACTTC. The encoded protein is CASSLGGASAYEQYF.

V gene TRBV4-1 combines with J gene TRBJ2-1; TRBD2 aligns across 10 bases. Germline V gene lookup returns CDR1 MGHRA and CDR2 YSYEKL. The CDR3 is 17 residues long. V lost 2 bases to trimming and J lost 2 bases; unmatched junction nucleotides: 6. The CDR3 spells CASSQTSSGGAYNEQFF. CDR3 nucleotide sequence: TGCGCCAGCAGCCAAACTTCTAGCGGGGGAGCCTACAATGAGCAGTTCTTC.

V usage is TRBV7-9 and J usage is TRBJ2-3, with TRBD2 matching 9 bases. CDR1 SEHNR and CDR2 FQNEAQ come from the germline V gene (reference sequence). This CDR3 contains 14 residues. J gave up 6 bases and V 3 bases, and 4 bases lay outside the gene matches. The DNA of the CDR3 is TGTGCCAGCAGCTTCGCGACTAGCGGCGATACGCAGTATTTT. Amino acids: CASSFATSGDTQYF.

J is TRBJ2-7 and V is TRBV28; 8 positions agree with TRBD1. The CDR3 runs to 13 residues. The germline gives CDR1 MDHEN, CDR2 SYDVKM. Losses at the gene ends were 6 bases for V and 7 bases for J; bases not matched to a gene: 8. In nucleotides, the CDR3 is TGTGCCAGCAGCATCCAGGGGGCGAGGGAGCAGTACTTC. This encodes CASSIQGAREQYF.

This clone was counted once. The V gene is TRBV5-8, the J gene TRBJ2-2; TRBD1 might be the D (6 bases). Germline assignment: CDR1 SGHTS and CDR2 YDEGEE. There are 15 residues in the CDR3. Trimming left V 0 bases short and J 4 bases short, with 10 bases between. This chain's CDR3 is CASSLGQEGTGELFF. CDR3 in DNA: TGTGCCAGCAGCTTGGGACAGGAAGGCACCGGGGAGCTGTTTTTT.